The sequence of this T cell receptor (beta chain) was determined in a study of brain T cells in children with intractable seizures. Whole-study findings and limits: Clones missing pre-surgery may reflect undersampling of that blood sample. Only CDR3 sequence similarity suggested viral specificity, without known HCMV serostatus.

Here immunoSEQ multiplex PCR was the method, and the copy in TCRdb shows in-frame clones only, minus some. Here the sample spans 300,000 to 400,000 clones, over 85% being singletons. The sample's time point: blood from clinic visit 5 months post-surgery; TSC patient then seizure free. Surgery cases with the highest brain T cell transcript signatures were chosen for sequencing. Pre-surgery treatment included at least one anti-epileptic drug. Between the trimmed V and J ends, which lost 2 bases and 8 bases, there was a span of 14 bases. Germline loops: CDR1 SGHDN, CDR2 FVKESK. The CDR3 has 14 amino acids. About this clone: Its antigen is not known.

The specimen was peripheral blood, collected approximately 5 months after surgery. This TCR came from a boy less than two years old with tuberous sclerosis and intractable seizures. The V and J genes are TRBV14 and TRBJ2-3, with D perhaps matching TRBD1 (6 bases). The CDR3 loop reads CASSQWTAKGTQYF. The CDR3 region has the DNA TGTGCCAGCAGCCAATGGACAGCCAAGGGTACGCAGTATTTT.